The 18 T cell receptor beta chains in this list originate from one sample, sequenced in a study of control samples from healthy donors and cancer patients. The assay was immunoSEQ multiplex PCR, and TCRdb's table has in-frame clones only and misses some. The table has over 110,000 clones, approximately 91% seen once. The sequenced sample consisted of blood. The receptors stem from a woman in her twenties or thirties in good health.

This clone was counted a few times. This chain joins TRBV5-1 and TRBJ1-2; D remains ambiguous. CDR3 length: 14 residues. Germline CDR1 reads SGHRS; CDR2 reads YFSETQ. V was shortened by 0 bases and J by 3 bases, with 9 bases between the two germline ends. CDR3 in amino acids: CASSLDGQDYGYTF. Here the CDR3 DNA reads TGCGCCAGCAGCTTGGACGGCCAGGACTATGGCTACACCTTC.

This clone was picked up one time. V gene TRBV7-2 combines with J gene TRBJ2-2, with a possible D match to TRBD1 (5 bases). Trimming cost V 1 base and J 1 base, with 7 bases left between them. Germline V lookup: CDR1 SGHTA, CDR2 FQGNSA. The CDR3 sequence is 15 residues long. DNA of the CDR3: TGTGCCAGCAGCTTAGGCCAGGGGAACACCGGGGAGCTGTTTTTT. It is translated as CASSLGQGNTGELFF.

The chain is built from TRBV10-3 and TRBJ1-2; D gene uncertain. V gave up 0 bases and J gave up 6 bases, with 2 bases separating them. This CDR3 is built from 11 residues. CDR1 is ENHRY, CDR2 SYGVKD, per germline. The CDR3 sequence: CAISESDGYTF. For the CDR3, the DNA is TGTGCCATCAGTGAGTCGGATGGCTACACCTTC.

V is TRBV10-3 and J is TRBJ1-5, with D tentatively TRBD1 (6 bases). The V end lost 4 bases, the J end lost 3 bases, and 16 bases lay between the germline ends. Per germline, CDR1 ENHRY and CDR2 SYGVKD. This CDR3 contains 16 residues. CDR3 bases: TGTGCCATCAGTGGGGGGACACGGTTTTCCAATCAGCCCCAGCATTTT. Its translation is CAISGGTRFSNQPQHF.

The chain couples TRBV9 to TRBJ2-1, with D unclear. The CDR3 contains 17 residues. Trimming shortened V by 1 base and J by 0 bases, and 14 bases separated the two germline ends. Germline assignment: CDR1 SGDLS and CDR2 YYNGEE. CDR3 coding DNA: TGTGCCAGCAGCGTAAGGACGGAGCAGAACTCCTACAATGAGCAGTTCTTC. Translation: CASSVRTEQNSYNEQFF.

The chain has TRBV5-4 and TRBJ1-2, with D maybe TRBD1 (5 bases). This CDR3 comprises 14 residues. Trimming cost V 0 bases and J 4 bases, with 10 bases left between them. Looked up from germline, CDR1 is SGHNT and CDR2 is YYREEE (reference sequence). The CDR3 is CASSLEGAGYGYTF. The CDR3 bases are TGTGCCAGCAGCTTGGAAGGGGCGGGCTATGGCTACACCTTC.

CDR3 nucleotides: TGTGCCAGCAGTGAGAACAGGGGAAGTCAGCCCCAGCATTTT. Its protein is CASSENRGSQPQHF. The V call is TRBV2, the J call TRBJ1-5; 7 bases are shared with TRBD1. V lost 3 bases, J lost 6 bases, and 5 bases stayed unmatched. Looked up from germline, CDR1 is SNHLY and CDR2 is FYNNEI. This CDR3 has 14 residues.

This clone occurred a few times. The genes are TRBV10-1 and TRBJ1-3, with unresolved D. This CDR3 is 14 amino acids long. Germline CDR1 is WNHNN and CDR2 is SYGVQD (reference sequence). The ends were cut back, 1 base at V and 2 bases at J, with 6 bases in the middle. The CDR3 nucleotides are TGCGCCAGCAGTGAGTGGACCACTGGAAACACCATATATTTT. It translates to CASSEWTTGNTIYF.

This chain uses TRBV19 with TRBJ2-6, with D uncertain. Trimming took 6 bases from V and 0 from J, leaving 12 bases between them. Germline loops: CDR1 LNHDA, CDR2 SQIVND (reference sequence). The CDR3 sequence is 16 residues long. CDR3 region: CASSPTPSSGANVLTF. The DNA for the CDR3 is TGTGCCAGTAGCCCGACACCCAGCTCTGGGGCCAACGTCCTGACTTTC.

J is TRBJ2-1 and V is TRBV4-2; no definite D call. CDR3 length: 9 residues. Trimming removed 11 bases at V and 12 bases at J, with 11 bases between. Per the germline V gene, CDR1 is LGHNA and CDR2 is YNFKEQ. The CDR3 is CAPPGMQFF. The CDR3 DNA sequence: TGTGCCCCCCCAGGTATGCAGTTCTTC.

The CDR3 loop reads CASSQDDRGGGETQYF. The CDR3 coding sequence is TGTGCCAGCAGCCAAGATGACAGGGGCGGAGGGGAGACCCAGTACTTC. The J gene is TRBJ2-5, the V gene TRBV3-1 (or the pseudogene TRBV3-2); 8 nucleotides align to TRBD1. CDR3 length equals 16 residues. Germline CDR1 reads LGHDT; CDR2 reads YNNKEL (reference sequence). J gave up 5 bases and V 0 bases, and 8 bases lay outside the gene matches.

The chain employs TRBV11-2 and TRBJ1-1; D not resolved. Looked up from germline, CDR1 is SGHAT and CDR2 is FQNNGV. The V gene lost 5 bases and the J gene lost 6 bases, with 19 bases spanning the gap. There are 15 residues in the CDR3. The CDR3 sequence is CASSRNWAERAEAFF. Written as DNA, the CDR3 is TGTGCCAGCAGCCGCAACTGGGCGGAGAGGGCTGAAGCTTTCTTT.

DNA for the CDR3: TGCGCCAGCCCCAATGCAGCTTGCTACGAGCAGTACTTC. Protein product: CASPNAACYEQYF. The chain is built from TRBV10-1 and TRBJ2-7; D is unresolved. Trimming removed 8 bases at V and 3 bases at J, with 14 bases between. The CDR3 is made up of 13 amino acids. Germline CDR1 and CDR2: WNHNN and SYGVQD (reference sequence).

This clone occurred a few times. The CDR3 nucleotides are TGTGCCAGCAGAGCGACAGAAGCTAATGAAAAACTGTTTTTT. It yields the protein CASRATEANEKLFF. V is TRBV4-2 and J is TRBJ1-4; D perhaps matches TRBD1 (5 bases). From germline, CDR1 is LGHNA and CDR2 YNFKEQ. V lost 6 bases, J lost 3 bases, and 11 bases lay in between. The CDR3 has 14 residues.

The chain combines TRBV5-1 with TRBJ2-4, with a tentative D call TRBD1 (7 bases). The CDR3 length is 13 residues. The germline CDR1 and CDR2 sequences are SGHRS and YFSETQ. The germline V and J ends were trimmed by 0 bases and 7 bases, with 8 bases remaining between them. CDR3 sequence: CASSLAGGNIQYF. In DNA, the CDR3 is TGCGCCAGCAGCTTGGCAGGGGGGAACATTCAGTACTTC.

The rearrangement joins TRBV10-3 to TRBJ2-7; 11 bases fit TRBD1. The germline V gene encodes CDR1 ENHRY and CDR2 SYGVKD. V lost 4 bases, J lost 6 bases, and 14 bases stayed unmatched. The CDR3 is 17 amino acids. In DNA form, the CDR3 reads TGTGCCATCAGTGTTGGGGGACAGGGGGTGACCGACAGCGAGCAGTACTTC. Protein product: CAISVGGQGVTDSEQYF.

The chain joins TRBV28 to TRBJ1-2; D is uncertain. CDR3 length: 11 amino acids. V gave up 6 bases and J gave up 8 bases, with 10 bases separating them. CDR1 MDHEN and CDR2 SYDVKM come from the germline V gene. This chain's CDR3 is CASSYALGYTF. In DNA, the CDR3 is TGTGCCAGCAGCTATGCTTTAGGCTACACCTTC.

In DNA form, the CDR3 reads TGTGCCAGCAGGGAGTGGGGGGCGGGCACCGGGGAGCTGTTTTTT. It is translated as CASREWGAGTGELFF. V and J are TRBV6-6 and TRBJ2-2, with D perhaps assigned TRBD1 or TRBD2 (6 bases each). CDR1 is MNHNY and CDR2 is SVGAGI in the germline V gene (reference sequence). The V gene lost 6 bases and the J gene lost 4 bases, with 15 bases spanning the gap. The CDR3 covers 15 residues.